The sequence of this T cell receptor beta chain was determined in a study of blood T cell repertoires in COVID-19. V was clipped by 1 base and J by 6 bases, with 15 bases between them. From germline, CDR1 is SQVTM and CDR2 ANQGSEA. This CDR3 has 14 residues. TCRdb's table, derived via immunoSEQ multiplex PCR, lists solely in-frame clones and lacks some. Counted here are approximately 310,000 clones, 85% occurring once; the ten biggest clones make up 1.9%. Ages ranged from roughly 18 to 95 years, with residence in some 25 US areas. Clinical history reported by participants formed the basis on which cohorts were assigned. Exposed study participants had met a COVID-19 case within 2 weeks before entry.

Sequencing was carried out using PBMCs or T cells enriched from blood (not recorded which). The sequence derives from a woman in her thirties who had been exposed to COVID-19. This chain links TRBV29-1 with TRBJ1-2; D perhaps matches TRBD1 (5 bases). The CDR3 reads CSVEASGKPNGYTF. CDR3 sequence (DNA): TGCAGCGTTGAAGCGTCAGGGAAACCGAATGGCTACACCTTC.